This TCR beta chain came from a study of regulatory T cells in long-lasting Graves disease. The TCR beta library used iRepertoire HTBI primers with Arm-PCR amplification of CDR3. MiXCR, run by TCRdb on the multiplex PCR reads, gives a single entry per CDR3 protein. The data show 400,000 to 550,000 distinct CDR3 sequences, 15% to 20% seen once. Time point described: newly diagnosed GD, antithyroid drugs for less than 3 months. The TCR library was prepared using RNA isolated from PBMCs. There are many counts of this clonotype. Germline CDR1 and CDR2: SGHDN and FVKESK. The V and J ends lost 0 bases and 0 bases respectively, with 20 bases between them. The CDR3 is 19 amino acids. These data were also reused for a study on T cells in Graves' hyperthyroidism and ophthalmopathy.

The chain links TRBV14 to TRBJ1-2; no clear D gene. The TCR sequence derives from a woman younger than 45 with Graves disease. The sequences come from peripheral blood mononuclear cells (PBMCs), collected at new diagnosis, from a patient treated with antithyroid drugs. The CDR3 coding sequence is TGTGCCAGCAGCCAAGATTATTTTCCGCCGTACATCACTAACTATGGCTACACCTTC. It encodes CASSQDYFPPYITNYGYTF. Drawing the rest from reference TRBV14 and TRBJ1-2, the complete variable domain is EAGVTQFPSHSVIEKGQTVTLRCDPISGHDNLYWYRRVMGKEIKFLLHFVKESKQDESGMPNNRFLAERTGGTYSTLKVQPAELEDSGVYFCASSQDYFPPYITNYGYTFGSGTRLTVV.